This T cell receptor (beta chain) was obtained from a study of T cells in Graves' hyperthyroidism and ophthalmopathy. On this clonotype itself: Its antigen is not known. Its ends do not fully match the called genes, so a read error is possible.

Regions amplified from RNA transcripts were the TCR beta CDR3 regions. The study used the HTBI primer set for a first-round RT-PCR of the TCR CDR3. TCRdb itself ran the multiplex PCR reads through MiXCR, one entry per CDR3 protein. The sample has about 770,000 distinct CDR3 sequences, around a sixth seen once. CDR1 LGHDT and CDR2 YNNKEL come from the germline V gene (reference sequence). This CDR3 spans 14 amino acids. Overall study findings and caveats: Blood held most thyroid clonotypes expanded above 0.001 frequency.

The TCR sequence derives from a woman aged 50 to 65 with Graves' hyperthyroidism that later progressed to Graves' ophthalmopathy. Sequencing used blood. This sequence joins TRBV3-1 and TRBJ2-6, with D maybe TRBD2 (7 bases). The CDR3 bases are TGTGCCAGCAGCCACAGAGGGGGGGTCAACGTCCCGACTTTC. This translates into CASSHRGGVNVPTF.